These 17 T cell receptor beta chains were sequenced from one sample in a study of neurological immune-mediated disorders. TCRdb processed the 5' RACE reads anew with MiXCR; each CDR3 protein has one entry. The sample lists about 49,000 distinct CDR3 sequences; approximately 11% were seen once. Time point noted: longitudinal time-point 1 (baseline). Sequenced input: PBMCs. Every receptor here comes from a woman aged 40 to 55 in good health.

This clonotype came up many times. At one end, the junction sequence differs from germline, possibly due to a read error. The rearrangement joins TRBV7-7 to TRBJ1-1; D is unclear. Per germline, CDR1 SSHAT and CDR2 FNYEAQ (reference sequence). This CDR3 spans 13 amino acids. CDR3 bases: TGTGCTAGCAGCTTCGAGAGGAACACTGAAGCTTTCTTT. It codes for CASSFERNTEAFF.

This clonotype has a count of ten or more. The V call is TRBV2, the J call TRBJ2-3; 7 nucleotides align to TRBD2. The CDR3 length is 14 residues. The junction had 8 bases not matched to a gene; V was cut back by 3 bases and J by 8 bases. Germline V gene data show CDR1 as SNHLY and CDR2 as FYNNEI. In nucleotides, the CDR3 is TGTGCCAGCAGTGACGACGGGAGGCAGCTTACGCAGTATTTT. Amino acids: CASSDDGRQLTQYF. The full variable domain, rest sourced from reference TRBV2 and TRBJ2-3, is EPEVTQTPSHQVTQMGQEVILRCVPISNHLYFYWYRQILGQKVEFLVSFYNNEISEKSEIFDDQFSVERPDGSNFTLKIRSTKLEDSAMYFCASSDDGRQLTQYFGPGTRLTVL.

This clonotype was counted ten times or more. The chain couples TRBV29-1 to TRBJ2-5; 11 bases fit TRBD1. Germline trimming cut 7 bases from V and 5 bases from J; bases unmatched to any gene: 9. From germline, CDR1 is SQVTM and CDR2 ANQGSEA. The CDR3 is made up of 14 amino acids. The DNA for the CDR3 is TGCAGCGCTGAGCCGGACAGGGGGCTGGAGACCCAGTACTTC. Its protein product is CSAEPDRGLETQYF.

Notes on this clonotype: A much larger clonotype is one base distant, so this may be a read error. The rearrangement links TRBV15 to TRBJ2-5; D tentatively fits TRBD1 or TRBD2 (6 bases each). CDR3 length: 15 amino acids. Germline CDR1 and CDR2: LNHNV and YYDKDF (reference sequence). The CDR3, as DNA: TGTGCCACCAGCCGAAAAAGGGGGGAAGGAGAGACCCCGTACTTC. Its protein is CATSRKRGEGETPYF.

This clonotype was detected many times. This chain links TRBV5-4 with TRBJ2-1, with TRBD2 matching 10 bases. The trim removed 5 bases at V and 15 bases at J, leaving 17 bases unmatched. The CDR3 length is 15 residues. Germline CDR1 and CDR2: SGHNT and YYREEE (reference sequence). The CDR3 loop is CASSPTGTSDSGGFF. The DNA for the CDR3 is TGTGCCAGCAGTCCAACCGGGACTAGCGACTCCGGAGGGTTCTTC.

This clonotype was counted ten times or more. The rearrangement uses TRBV29-1 and TRBJ2-5, with TRBD1 matching over 11 bases. The germline gives CDR1 SQVTM, CDR2 ANQGSEA. This CDR3 spans 15 amino acids. Trimming cost V 2 bases and J 2 bases; bases outside gene matches: 4. The CDR3 nucleotides are TGCAGCGTTGAATGGGACAGGGGGGAACAAGAGACCCAGTACTTC. This sequence encodes CSVEWDRGEQETQYF. The whole variable domain, remainder taken from reference TRBV29-1 and TRBJ2-5, is SAVISQKPSRDICQRGTSLTIQCQVDSQVTMMFWYRQQPGQSLTLIATANQGSEATYESGFVIDKFPISRPNLTFSTLTVSNMSPEDSSIYLCSVEWDRGEQETQYFGPGTRLLVL.

This clonotype was detected many times. This sequence joins TRBV12-3 or TRBV12-4 and TRBJ2-7, with D unclear. The CDR3 runs 12 residues. Between the trimmed V and J ends, which lost 1 base and 6 bases, there was a span of 7 bases. The CDR3 region is CASSLGVAEQYF. CDR3 DNA: TGTGCCAGCAGTTTAGGGGTGGCCGAGCAGTACTTC.

This clonotype has ten or more counts. The CDR3 nucleotides are TGCAGTGCTAGTATCGGGGGGCAGGGCCATGAGCAGTTCTTC. This codes for CSASIGGQGHEQFF. This sequence joins TRBV20-1 and TRBJ2-1; a weak D match, TRBD2 (7 bases). The CDR3 loop spans 14 amino acids. Looked up from germline, CDR1 is DFQATT and CDR2 is SNEGSKA (reference sequence). V was clipped by 3 bases and J by 8 bases, with 17 bases between them.

This clonotype was counted at least ten times. CDR3 protein: CASRAGGETQYF. CDR3 in DNA: TGTGCCAGCAGGGCAGGGGGAGAGACCCAGTACTTC. The chain has TRBV12-3 or TRBV12-4 and TRBJ2-5; 7 bases line up with TRBD1. The length of the CDR3 is 12 residues. V shed 6 bases and J 4 bases; nucleotides not matched to a gene: 2.

In this sample, this clonotype turned up many times. The J gene is TRBJ1-3, the V gene TRBV9; the D gene is possibly TRBD1 (5 bases). Germline V lookup: CDR1 SGDLS, CDR2 YYNGEE. Trimming shortened V by 1 base and J by 4 bases, and 9 bases separated the two germline ends. This CDR3 is built from 14 residues. The CDR3 loop reads CASSVRQGGNTIYF. In DNA form, the CDR3 reads TGTGCCAGCAGCGTAAGGCAGGGAGGAAACACCATATATTTT.

Many counts were recorded for this clonotype. CDR3 loop: CASSPGQGSMNTEAFF. The CDR3 nucleotides read TGTGCCAGCAGCCCGGGACAGGGAAGTATGAACACTGAAGCTTTCTTT. The rearrangement uses TRBV12-3 or TRBV12-4 and TRBJ1-1; TRBD1 aligns across 9 bases. This CDR3 has 16 amino acids. The V segment lost 6 bases and the J segment 0 bases; nucleotides outside the gene matches: 8.

This clonotype showed up many times. This chain joins TRBV9 and TRBJ2-7; no reliable D call. The CDR3 has 13 residues. Trimming removed 4 bases at V and 2 bases at J, with 10 bases between. Germline V gene data show CDR1 as SGDLS and CDR2 as YYNGEE. The CDR3 sequence is CASSPPGTYEQYF. In DNA form, the CDR3 reads TGTGCCAGCAGCCCTCCGGGTACCTACGAGCAGTACTTC.

The sample holds many counts of this clonotype. The gene calls are TRBV18 and TRBJ2-2; D gene unclear. The CDR3 runs 15 residues. Trimming left V 1 base short and J 5 bases short, with 11 bases between. Germline CDR1 is KGHSH and CDR2 is LQKENI. The CDR3 nucleotides read TGTGCCAGCTCACCACGAGAAGCGAGGACCGGGGAGCTGTTTTTT. This sequence encodes CASSPREARTGELFF.

This clonotype was observed at least ten times. The chain employs TRBV12-3 or TRBV12-4 and TRBJ2-5, with TRBD2 matching over 12 bases. The CDR3 is 15 residues long. Germline trimming cut 5 bases from V and 5 bases from J; bases unmatched to any gene: 6. The CDR3 loop is CASSIRLAGVETQYF. For the CDR3, the DNA is TGTGCCAGCAGTATCCGACTAGCGGGGGTGGAGACCCAGTACTTC.

This clonotype was counted ten times or more. This chain links TRBV4-3 with TRBJ1-2; D remains unclear. This CDR3 is built from 13 residues. Per germline, CDR1 LGHNA and CDR2 YSLEER. V shed 4 bases and J shed 2 bases, with 8 bases lying between them. The CDR3 here is CASSLFRNYGYTF. DNA of the CDR3: TGCGCCAGCAGCCTCTTTCGGAACTATGGCTACACCTTC.

Note on this clonotype: A junction end diverges from the germline sequence, so it may reflect a read error. The chain has TRBV6-5 and TRBJ2-7, with 7 bases aligning to TRBD1. The germline V gene has CDR1 MNHEY and CDR2 SVGAGI. The length of the CDR3 is 14 residues. CDR3 sequence: CASSYKRGRFEQYF. CDR3 DNA: TGTGCCAGTAGTTACAAAAGGGGGCGCTTCGAGCAGTACTTC.

This clonotype was detected many times. The rearrangement links TRBV4-2 to TRBJ1-2; D gene uncertain. V dropped 2 bases and J dropped 6 bases, with 13 bases sitting between them. From germline, CDR1 is LGHNA and CDR2 YNFKEQ. The CDR3 is 14 amino acids. The CDR3: CASSQLNPRDGYTF. As DNA, the CDR3 is TGTGCCAGCAGCCAACTAAATCCGAGGGATGGCTACACCTTC.